The rows below give T cell receptor beta chains drawn from one sample of a study of blood T cells in healthy people across ages. TCRdb analysed the 5' RACE reads with MiXCR anew, one entry per CDR3 protein. The sample yields around 500,000 distinct CDR3 sequences, about 26% seen once. These data were also filed under a second study, of T cells of mothers and their children.

What was sequenced was blood. The receptors derive from a boy aged 2 to 9 in good health. Each CDR3 is given with its conserved first and last residue. The order of the fields is V gene, D gene, clone size, J gene, CDR3 protein, CDR3 DNA. A D gene is named only where the DNA matches it firmly. Only part of the rows carry a size: once, few, many, or a class if the clone is expanded.

TRBV25-1	-	few	TRBJ2-6	CASSERRASGANVLTF	TGTGCCAGCAGTGAACGCCGGGCTTCTGGGGCCAACGTCCTGACTTTC
TRBV9	-	-	TRBJ2-5	CASSVGAAYQETQYF	TGTGCCAGCAGCGTAGGGGCCGCCTACCAAGAGACCCAGTACTTC
TRBV7-6	-	-	TRBJ2-4	CASSRLEGNIQYF	TGTGCCAGCAGCCGTCTGGAGGGGAACATTCAGTACTTC
TRBV20-1	TRBD2	few	TRBJ2-7	CSARDLKGDGTRFNEQYF	TGCAGTGCTAGAGATCTTAAGGGAGATGGGACTAGGTTCAACGAGCAGTACTTC
TRBV14	-	few	TRBJ2-1	CASSPTRSRLFYNEQFF	TGTGCCAGCAGCCCGACCCGCAGTAGGCTATTCTACAATGAGCAGTTCTTC
TRBV27	-	-	TRBJ2-5	CASSKRGFETQYF	TGTGCCAGCAGCAAGAGGGGATTCGAGACCCAGTACTTC
TRBV27	-	-	TRBJ2-1	CASSFLARTRPYNEQFF	TGTGCCAGCAGTTTTTTGGCCAGGACACGACCCTACAATGAGCAGTTCTTC
TRBV6-6	TRBD2	few	TRBJ2-3	CASSYGAGGPADTQYF	TGTGCCAGCAGTTACGGAGCGGGGGGGCCCGCAGATACGCAGTATTTT
TRBV12-3/TRBV12-4	-	-	TRBJ1-6	CASILVNSPLHF	TGTGCCAGCATTCTAGTTAATTCACCCCTCCACTTT
TRBV20-1	TRBD1	few	TRBJ1-2	CSASGQGGGYTF	TGCAGTGCTAGCGGACAGGGCGGAGGCTACACCTTC
TRBV6-1	TRBD2	-	TRBJ2-7	CASLGTLTSGRSDEQYF	TGTGCCAGCTTGGGAACTCTCACTAGCGGGAGGAGTGACGAGCAGTACTTC
TRBV27	TRBD1	-	TRBJ2-7	CASSFGDRGREQYF	TGTGCCAGCAGTTTTGGGGACAGGGGGCGCGAGCAGTACTTC
TRBV29-1	TRBD2	few	TRBJ2-3	CSVESLGLALGTQYF	TGCAGCGTTGAATCGTTGGGACTAGCTTTAGGTACGCAGTATTTT
TRBV15	-	few	TRBJ2-5	CATSNGIGETQYF	TGTGCCACCAGCAACGGGATTGGGGAGACCCAGTACTTC
TRBV20-1	TRBD1	-	TRBJ1-1	CSARERQGAWREAFF	TGCAGTGCTAGAGAGAGGCAGGGGGCTTGGCGTGAAGCTTTCTTT
TRBV3-1	-	few	TRBJ2-2	CASSQLSSYGELFF	TGTGCCAGCAGCCAATTATCTAGCTATGGGGAGCTGTTTTTT
TRBV6-6	-	many	TRBJ2-3	CASSSFTDTQYF	TGTGCCAGCAGTTCGTTTACAGATACGCAGTATTTT
TRBV11-2	-	once	TRBJ2-1	CASSLEAGVGNEQFF	TGTGCCAGCAGCTTAGAGGCAGGGGTTGGCAATGAGCAGTTCTTC
TRBV2	TRBD2	-	TRBJ2-7	CASSAIGTRQYF	TGTGCCAGCAGTGCTATCGGGACTAGGCAGTACTTC
TRBV12-3/TRBV12-4	-	-	TRBJ1-5	CASDSRDDNQPQHF	TGTGCCAGCGATTCCCGGGACGACAATCAGCCCCAGCATTTT
TRBV13	TRBD2	-	TRBJ2-5	CASSLSLAGEQETQYF	TGTGCCAGCAGCTTATCTCTAGCGGGGGAGCAAGAGACCCAGTACTTC
TRBV18	-	-	TRBJ2-5	CASSPIGKETQYF	TGTGCCAGCTCACCAATTGGAAAAGAGACCCAGTACTTC
TRBV12-3/TRBV12-4	TRBD1	-	TRBJ1-1	CASSRQGGSSEAFF	TGTGCCAGCAGTCGACAGGGTGGTTCAAGTGAAGCTTTCTTT
TRBV7-9	TRBD2	-	TRBJ2-6	CASSLGASGASGANVLTF	TGTGCCAGCAGCTTAGGCGCTAGCGGGGCCTCTGGGGCCAACGTCCTGACTTTC
TRBV6-2/TRBV6-3	-	many	TRBJ2-2	CASSYRENTGELFF	TGTGCCAGCAGTTACAGGGAAAACACCGGGGAGCTGTTTTTT
TRBV15	-	-	TRBJ2-2	CATSSGGARSGELFF	TGTGCCACCAGCAGTGGAGGAGCCAGGAGCGGGGAGCTGTTTTTT
TRBV6-5	-	many	TRBJ2-6	CASSYSGAGANVLTF	TGTGCCAGCAGTTACTCCGGGGCTGGGGCCAACGTCCTGACTTTC
TRBV6-5	TRBD2	-	TRBJ2-3	CASSNEGLGTDTQYF	TGTGCCAGCAGTAATGAGGGACTAGGCACAGATACGCAGTATTTT
TRBV19	TRBD2	few	TRBJ2-1	CASSPGARLAGWDGSYNEQFF	TGTGCCAGTAGCCCCGGAGCCAGACTAGCGGGATGGGATGGCTCCTACAATGAGCAGTTCTTC
TRBV6-1	TRBD2	-	TRBJ2-3	CASKAGWDTQYF	TGTGCCAGCAAAGCGGGGTGGGATACGCAGTATTTT
TRBV29-1	TRBD1	few	TRBJ2-7	CSVEDRWTGSEQYF	TGCAGCGTTGAAGATCGGTGGACAGGGAGCGAGCAGTACTTC
TRBV18	TRBD1	few	TRBJ2-5	CASSPGDRVFQETQYF	TGTGCCAGCTCACCAGGGGACAGGGTTTTCCAAGAGACCCAGTACTTC
TRBV14	TRBD1	-	TRBJ2-5	CASSPGTGTSRETQYF	TGTGCCAGCAGCCCGGGGACAGGGACCTCCCGGGAGACCCAGTACTTC
TRBV10-3	TRBD1	-	TRBJ2-7	CALGQGYPTYEQYF	TGTGCCCTAGGACAGGGCTATCCCACTTACGAGCAGTACTTC
TRBV6-2/TRBV6-3	-	few	TRBJ2-7	CASRPPYLDEQYF	TGTGCCAGCAGACCGCCTTATTTGGACGAGCAGTACTTC
TRBV5-1	TRBD1	-	TRBJ1-5	CASSEGQNQPQHF	TGCGCCAGCAGCGAGGGACAGAATCAGCCCCAGCATTTT